Sequencing of this T cell receptor beta chain was carried out in a study of long-term antiretroviral therapy in people with HIV. General study findings and limits: Pre-ART clonal expansions dominated every time point's repertoire. HIV repertoires spanned narrower CDR3 length ranges than controls. Diversity measured after ART increased yet remained under transplant donor controls.

The CDR3 consists of 15 residues. V shed 1 base, J shed 5 bases, and the junction held 7 bases outside the gene matches. Germline V gene data show CDR1 as LGHNA and CDR2 as YSLEER. Two or more post-ART PBMC samples, plus at least one pre-ART sample, were available for each donor. On this clone itself: Its specificity is unknown.

Assay version v3.0 of immunoSEQ was used, and it was run at survey level. The method was immunoSEQ multiplex PCR; TCRdb's version includes in-frame clones alone and lacks a portion of them. This table has some 28,000 clones, about 96% appearing once. The TCR sequence derives from a man younger than 45 with HIV. The V gene is TRBV4-3, the J gene TRBJ2-7, with 8 positions matching TRBD2. Source: unsorted PBMCs, taken 6 to 6.5 years after starting antiretroviral therapy. The CDR3 region is CASSQVSSGFDEQYF. Written as DNA, the CDR3 is TGCGCCAGCAGCCAAGTGTCTAGCGGGTTTGACGAGCAGTACTTC.